Below, 4 T cell receptor beta chains from the same sample are listed, as sequenced in a study of blood T cell repertoires in COVID-19. Profiling relied on immunoSEQ multiplex PCR, and the TCRdb table lists in-frame clones only, not all of them. The sample consists of roughly 150,000 clones, 60% to 80% of them appearing once. The sequenced sample was peripheral blood. These receptors came from a man aged 50 to 59 with active or convalescent COVID-19.

For the CDR3, the DNA is TGTGCCGCGAGAGGGGGATCGGGCACAGATACGCAGTATTTT. This sequence encodes CAARGGSGTDTQYF. The V gene is TRBV30, the J gene TRBJ2-3; D is possibly TRBD1 (6 bases). This CDR3 is 14 amino acids long. Looked up from germline, CDR1 is GTSNPN and CDR2 is SVGIG (reference sequence). The ends were cut back, 8 bases at V and 1 base at J, with 16 bases in the middle.

This clone was recorded at least ten times. The chain has TRBV7-3 and TRBJ2-1, with 9 bases aligning to TRBD2. V trimming: 5 bases; J trimming: 6 bases; junction bases outside the gene matches: 5. There are 14 residues in the CDR3. The germline gives CDR1 SGHTA, CDR2 FQGTGA. CDR3 bases: TGTGCCAGCAGCCCTCTAGCGGGGAGCAATGAGCAGTTCTTC. Residues: CASSPLAGSNEQFF.

V and J are TRBV19 and TRBJ2-6; the D gene is possibly TRBD1 (5 bases). CDR1 is LNHDA, CDR2 SQIVND, per germline (reference sequence). The ends were cut back, 7 bases at V and 0 bases at J, with 7 bases in the middle. The CDR3 spans 14 residues. The chain's CDR3 is CASTRVSGANVLTF. The CDR3 DNA is TGTGCCAGTACCAGGGTCTCTGGGGCCAACGTCCTGACTTTC.

This chain connects TRBV6-1 to TRBJ2-3, with 9 nucleotides matching TRBD1. Per germline, CDR1 MNHNS and CDR2 SASEGT. Trimming took 5 bases from V and 2 from J; bases not matched to a gene: 8. CDR3 size: 16 residues. Here the CDR3 DNA reads TGTGCCAGCAGTAAAGGACAGGGGTTTTTCACAGATACGCAGTATTTT. Protein sequence: CASSKGQGFFTDTQYF.